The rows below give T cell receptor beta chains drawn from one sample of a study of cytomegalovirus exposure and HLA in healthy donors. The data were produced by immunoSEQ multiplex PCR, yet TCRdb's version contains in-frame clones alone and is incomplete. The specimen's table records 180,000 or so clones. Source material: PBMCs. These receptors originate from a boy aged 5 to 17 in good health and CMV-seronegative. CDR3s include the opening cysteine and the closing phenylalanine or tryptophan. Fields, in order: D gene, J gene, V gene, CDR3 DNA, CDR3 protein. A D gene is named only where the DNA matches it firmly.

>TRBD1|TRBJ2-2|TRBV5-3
TGTGCCAGAAGGAATCCTGTACAGGGGTCGTTGGCCGGGGAGCTGTTTTTT
CARRNPVQGSLAGELFF
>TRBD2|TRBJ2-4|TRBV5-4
TGTGCCAGCAGCTTGGAACTAGCGGGGGAATTAGCCAAAAACATTCAGTACTTC
CASSLELAGELAKNIQYF
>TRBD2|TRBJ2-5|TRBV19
TGTGCCAGTAGTATCCTAGCGGCTCAAGAGACCCAGTACTTC
CASSILAAQETQYF
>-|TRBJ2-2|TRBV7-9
TGTGCCAGCAGCTTAGATGTTCTAGCGAACACCGGGGAGCTGTTTTTT
CASSLDVLANTGELFF
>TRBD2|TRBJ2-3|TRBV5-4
TGTGCCAGCAGCCTAGCGGGGGGTACGCAGTATTTT
CASSLAGGTQYF
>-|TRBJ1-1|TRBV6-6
TGTGCCAGCAGAAAAACTGACAGCTACATGAACACTGAAGCTTTCTTT
CASRKTDSYMNTEAFF
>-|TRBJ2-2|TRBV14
TGTGCCAGCAGCCCAGGGTCCTCCGGGGAGCTGTTTTTT
CASSPGSSGELFF
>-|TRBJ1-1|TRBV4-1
TGCGCCAGCAGCCAGCCCGGGATTAGGGCTGAAGCTTTCTTT
CASSQPGIRAEAFF
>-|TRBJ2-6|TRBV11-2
TGTGCCAGCAGCTTAATGAGGGCGGAAGGGGCCAACGTCCTGACTTTC
CASSLMRAEGANVLTF
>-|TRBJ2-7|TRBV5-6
TGTGCCAGCAGCTTGGGCGTTGCCTCCTACGAGCAGTACTTC
CASSLGVASYEQYF
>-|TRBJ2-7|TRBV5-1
TGCGCCAGCAGCTTGGGAGCGGATTACGAGCAGTACTTC
CASSLGADYEQYF
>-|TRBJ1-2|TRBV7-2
TGTGCCAGCAGCCAGATAACGGGTGGCTACACCTTC
CASSQITGGYTF
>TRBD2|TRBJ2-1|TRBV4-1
TGCGCCAGCAGCCAAGGAAGGGCGGGGGAGAGCTACAATGAGCAGTTCTTC
CASSQGRAGESYNEQFF
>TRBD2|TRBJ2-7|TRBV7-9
TGTGCCAGCAGCTGGTCCGGGGGGGACGAGCAGTACTTC
CASSWSGGDEQYF
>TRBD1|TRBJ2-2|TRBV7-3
TGTGCCAGCAGTTTCAACCGGGACAGGGGGCCAAGGGAGCTGTTTTTT
CASSFNRDRGPRELFF
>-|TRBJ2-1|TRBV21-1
TGTGCCAGCAGCATGAACCAGGAATACCTTCAGCAGTTCTTC
CASSMNQEYLQQFF
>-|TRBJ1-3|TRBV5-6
TGTGCCAGCAGCTTTTTCGGGACTGGTGGAAACACCATATATTTT
CASSFFGTGGNTIYF
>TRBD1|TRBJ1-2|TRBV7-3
TGTGCCAGCAGCCGGGGACAGGACTATGGCTACACCTTC
CASSRGQDYGYTF
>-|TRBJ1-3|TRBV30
TGTGCCTGGAGTGTACGTGGAGGTGCTTCGGACACCATATATTTT
CAWSVRGGASDTIYF
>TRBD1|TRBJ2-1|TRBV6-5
TGTGCCAGCAGTTCTCGGGACAGTAGCTCCTACAATGAGCAGTTCTTC
CASSSRDSSSYNEQFF
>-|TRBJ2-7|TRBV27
TGTGCCAGCAGTTTATTCTGGCCAGACGAGCAGTACTTC
CASSLFWPDEQYF
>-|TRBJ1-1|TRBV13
TGTGCCAGCAGCCCGATGACAGAATTGAACACTGAAGCTTTCTTT
CASSPMTELNTEAFF
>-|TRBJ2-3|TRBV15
TGTGCCACCAGCATGCGGGTAGCAGATACGCAGTATTTT
CATSMRVADTQYF
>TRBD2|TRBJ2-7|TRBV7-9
TGTGCCAGCAGCTGGGGGGGGGACTACGAGCAGTACTTC
CASSWGGDYEQYF
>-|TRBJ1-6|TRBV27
TGTGCCAGCAGTTTGGGGCCCACGTGGAATTCACCCCTCCACTTT
CASSLGPTWNSPLHF
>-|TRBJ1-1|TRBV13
TGTGCCAGCAGCCCTAGTCCTGTAGTAGGGAGCACTGAAGCTTTCTTT
CASSPSPVVGSTEAFF
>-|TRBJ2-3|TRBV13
TGTGCCAGCACCGCGACTGATATCACAGATACGCAGTATTTT
CASTATDITDTQYF
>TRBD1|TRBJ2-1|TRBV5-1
TGCGCCAGCAGCTTGGAGAGCAGGGGGCACTACAATGAGCAGTTCTTC
CASSLESRGHYNEQFF
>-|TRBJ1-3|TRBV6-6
TGTGCCAGCCAGGCCTATGGGGGGGCAAGCACCATATATTTT
CASQAYGGASTIYF
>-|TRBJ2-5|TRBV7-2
TGTGCCAGCAGCTTAGCGCTGGTGCGGAGCCAAGAGACCCAGTACTTC
CASSLALVRSQETQYF
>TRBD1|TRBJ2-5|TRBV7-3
TGTGCCAGCAGCTTAAGCGCCCTGACAGGGCCGGGTGAGACCCAGTACTTC
CASSLSALTGPGETQYF
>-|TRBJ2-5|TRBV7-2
TGTGCCAGCAGCTTAGAAGGCGACAAGTACTTC
CASSLEGDKYF
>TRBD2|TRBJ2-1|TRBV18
TGTGCCAGCTCACCACCGGGACTAGCGGGGGGAAGGGGCAATGAGCAGTTCTTC
CASSPPGLAGGRGNEQFF
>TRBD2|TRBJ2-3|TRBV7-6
TGTGCCAGCAGCTTGAGCGGGGGGGCCGTCACAGATACGCAGTATTTT
CASSLSGGAVTDTQYF
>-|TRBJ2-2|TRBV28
TGTGCCAGCACTCCCCAGGGTGCCCGGCCGTACACCGGGGAGCTGTTTTTT
CASTPQGARPYTGELFF
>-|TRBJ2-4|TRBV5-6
TGTGCCAGCAGCTTCGCAGTAAAAAACATTCAGTACTTC
CASSFAVKNIQYF
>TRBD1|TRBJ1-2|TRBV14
TGTGCCAGCAGCCAAGATTGGGGCAGGGGGTTAGACTATGGCTACACCTTC
CASSQDWGRGLDYGYTF
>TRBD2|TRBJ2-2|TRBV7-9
TGTGCCAGCACCGAACCTAGCGGGGGGGTCACCGGGGAGCTGTTTTTT
CASTEPSGGVTGELFF
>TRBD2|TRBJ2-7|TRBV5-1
TGCGCCAGCAGCTTTACTAGCGGGGGCTCCTACGAGCAGTACTTC
CASSFTSGGSYEQYF
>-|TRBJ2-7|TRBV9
TGTGCCAGCAGCGCTGCGCCCGAGCAGTACTTC
CASSAAPEQYF
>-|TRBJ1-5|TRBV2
TGTGCCAGCAGTGGACCGGACTTATCAGGTCAGCCCCAGCATTTT
CASSGPDLSGQPQHF
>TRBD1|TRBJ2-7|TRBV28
TGTGCCAGCAGTACTGAGGACAGGGGACACGAGCAGTACTTC
CASSTEDRGHEQYF
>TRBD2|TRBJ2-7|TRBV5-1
TGCGCCAGCAGCTTGGAGTTGGCGGGGGTCTCCTACGAGCAGTACTTC
CASSLELAGVSYEQYF
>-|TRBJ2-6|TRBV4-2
TGTGCCAGCAGCCAAGGGGACACCTCTGGGGCCAACGTCCTGACTTTC
CASSQGDTSGANVLTF
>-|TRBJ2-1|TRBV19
TGTGCCAGTAGTATGAGTCCCGTTTCCTACAATGAGCAGTTCTTC
CASSMSPVSYNEQFF
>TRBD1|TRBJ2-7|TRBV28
TGTGCCAGCAGTTTGACAGGGCCGTCCTACGAGCAGTACTTC
CASSLTGPSYEQYF
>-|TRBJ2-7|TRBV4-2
TGTGCCAGCAGCCTTCGACTACAAGGTGGACGACAGGCCAACTCCTACGAGCAGTACTTC
CASSLRLQGGRQANSYEQYF
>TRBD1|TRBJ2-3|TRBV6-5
TGTGCCAGCAAAACAGGGGGTCCTGAGAGAGATACGCAGTATTTT
CASKTGGPERDTQYF
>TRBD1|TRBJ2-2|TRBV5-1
TGCGCCAGCAGCGGGACAGGGGAGTCCGGGGAGCTGTTTTTT
CASSGTGESGELFF
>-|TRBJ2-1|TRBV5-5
TGTGCCAGCGCGGTCCGAGGAAATGAGCAGTTCTTC
CASAVRGNEQFF
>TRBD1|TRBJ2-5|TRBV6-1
TGTGCCAGCAGGGGACAGACAGAGACCCAGTACTTC
CASRGQTETQYF